This T cell receptor beta chain was retrieved from a study of human T cells and chemical hapten exposure. General study points: PT1 expanded TCR numbers rose with patch test score. Sensitization with DPC brought no change to TCRs above 1 in 1000 in frequency.

TCRdb redid the calling of the RACE reads with MiXCR, one entry per CDR3 protein. This table has 300,000 to 450,000 distinct CDR3 sequences, more than 4.5% appearing once. The CDR3 contains 16 residues. Germline CDR1 DFQATT, CDR2 SNEGSKA (reference sequence). V was shortened by 1 base and J by 2 bases, with 16 bases between the two germline ends. This clonotype appeared a few times. Antigen specificity is unknown. The time point was: patch test 1, 2 weeks after DPC sensitization. Treatment in this sample: therapeutic diphenylcyclopropenone sensitization with weekly scalp DPC. Blood was collected ahead of every patch test applied.

Sequences were derived from whole blood, sampled in connection with sensitization to the hapten diphenylcyclopropenone (DPC). This rearrangement joins TRBV20-1 to TRBJ2-3; D might be TRBD2 (6 bases). The sequence came from a woman in her 50s with alopecia areata. Some clones in this sample may be carry-over from other donors' samples. The DNA of the CDR3 is TGCAGTGCTAGAGGGAACCCGGCGGGGCACACAGATACGCAGTATTTT. Residues: CSARGNPAGHTDTQYF.